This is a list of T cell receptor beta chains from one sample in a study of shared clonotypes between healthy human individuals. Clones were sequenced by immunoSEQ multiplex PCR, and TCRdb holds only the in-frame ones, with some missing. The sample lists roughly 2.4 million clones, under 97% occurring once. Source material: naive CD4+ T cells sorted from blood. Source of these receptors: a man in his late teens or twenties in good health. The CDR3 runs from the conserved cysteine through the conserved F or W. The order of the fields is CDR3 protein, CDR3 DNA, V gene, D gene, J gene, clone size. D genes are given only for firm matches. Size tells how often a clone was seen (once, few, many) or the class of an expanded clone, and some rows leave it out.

CDR3aa: CASSFGTNTDTQYF
CDR3nt: TGTGCCAGCAGCTTTGGTACTAACACAGATACGCAGTATTTT
v_gene: TRBV7-9
d_gene: .
j_gene: TRBJ2-3
abundance: .

CDR3aa: CASSVLGTGGETQYF
CDR3nt: TGTGCCAGCAGCGTCCTAGGGACAGGGGGAGAGACCCAGTACTTC
v_gene: TRBV9
d_gene: TRBD1
j_gene: TRBJ2-5
abundance: .

CDR3aa: CASSLTGTTDTQYF
CDR3nt: TGTGCCAGCAGCTTAACAGGAACCACAGATACGCAGTATTTT
v_gene: TRBV7-3
d_gene: .
j_gene: TRBJ2-3
abundance: .

CDR3aa: CASSLGAANANTIYF
CDR3nt: TGTGCCAGCAGCTTAGGTGCCGCCAACGCCAACACCATATATTTT
v_gene: TRBV7-9
d_gene: .
j_gene: TRBJ1-3
abundance: .

CDR3aa: CASSLGRTASSNQPQHF
CDR3nt: TGTGCCAGCAGTTTGGGGAGGACAGCTTCAAGCAATCAGCCCCAGCATTTT
v_gene: TRBV28
d_gene: .
j_gene: TRBJ1-5
abundance: .

CDR3aa: CASSAFQIQETQYF
CDR3nt: TGTGCCAGCAGTGCCTTTCAGATCCAAGAGACCCAGTACTTC
v_gene: TRBV2
d_gene: .
j_gene: TRBJ2-5
abundance: .

CDR3aa: CASSQEQGGNQPQHF
CDR3nt: TGCGCCAGCAGCCAAGAGCAGGGAGGCAATCAGCCCCAGCATTTT
v_gene: TRBV4-1
d_gene: .
j_gene: TRBJ1-5
abundance: once

CDR3aa: CASSSGAGKETQYF
CDR3nt: TGCGCCAGCAGCTCGGGGGCAGGGAAAGAGACCCAGTACTTC
v_gene: TRBV5-1
d_gene: .
j_gene: TRBJ2-5
abundance: .

CDR3aa: CASSLRQGAGSGNTIYF
CDR3nt: TGTGCCAGCAGTTTACGCCAGGGGGCTGGGTCTGGAAACACCATATATTTT
v_gene: TRBV28
d_gene: TRBD1
j_gene: TRBJ1-3
abundance: once

CDR3aa: CAISEIPGQGEGYTF
CDR3nt: TGTGCCATCAGTGAGATCCCGGGACAGGGGGAGGGCTACACCTTC
v_gene: TRBV10-3
d_gene: TRBD1
j_gene: TRBJ1-2
abundance: .

CDR3aa: CASNLAGNYGYTF
CDR3nt: TGTGCCAGCAACTTGGCAGGGAACTATGGCTACACCTTC
v_gene: TRBV2
d_gene: .
j_gene: TRBJ1-2
abundance: .

CDR3aa: CAAGGVYNYEQYF
CDR3nt: TGTGCCGCGGGGGGGGTGTATAACTACGAGCAGTACTTC
v_gene: TRBV6-1
d_gene: TRBD2
j_gene: TRBJ2-7
abundance: .

CDR3aa: CASSLTLDSYNEQLF
CDR3nt: TGTGCCAGCAGTTTAACGTTGGACAGCTACAATGAGCAGCTCTTC
v_gene: TRBV28
d_gene: .
j_gene: TRBJ2-1
abundance: .

CDR3aa: CASSRGQGMGSPLHF
CDR3nt: TGTGCCAGCAGTAGAGGACAGGGGATGGGTTCACCCCTCCACTTT
v_gene: TRBV6-5
d_gene: TRBD1
j_gene: TRBJ1-6
abundance: .

CDR3aa: CASSRDRGRDTGELFF
CDR3nt: TGTGCCAGCAGCCGGGACAGGGGTCGGGACACCGGGGAGCTGTTTTTT
v_gene: TRBV7-9
d_gene: TRBD1
j_gene: TRBJ2-2
abundance: .

CDR3aa: CASSLRSHGYTF
CDR3nt: TGTGCCAGCAGTTTAAGGTCGCATGGCTACACCTTC
v_gene: TRBV28
d_gene: .
j_gene: TRBJ1-2
abundance: .

CDR3aa: CASSGDRAYGYTF
CDR3nt: TGTGCCAGCAGCGGGGACAGGGCGTATGGCTACACCTTC
v_gene: TRBV5-4
d_gene: TRBD1
j_gene: TRBJ1-2
abundance: .

CDR3aa: CASRRLAGSVGELFF
CDR3nt: TGTGCCAGCAGACGACTAGCGGGATCGGTCGGGGAGCTGTTTTTT
v_gene: TRBV27
d_gene: TRBD2
j_gene: TRBJ2-2
abundance: .